This T cell receptor beta chain was recovered during a study of OX40 agonist ivuxolimab in advanced cancers. Here immunoSEQ multiplex PCR was the method, and the copy in TCRdb shows in-frame clones only, minus some. The sample holds approximately 57,000 clones; 70% to 90% are singletons and the top ten take 0.75% to 0.8%. V was trimmed by 2 bases and J by 4 bases, leaving 9 bases between them. CDR3 length equals 13 residues. Germline loops: CDR1 SGHDN, CDR2 FVKESK. At baseline, cycle 4 day 1, and cycle 7 day 1, blood was sampled. This chain links TRBV14 with TRBJ2-7; no definite D call. Source: CD4+ or CD8+ T cells sorted from blood, taken in a trial of the OX40 agonist ivuxolimab. The clonotype was recovered from an adult with an advanced solid tumor such as melanoma, head and neck, liver or kidney cancer. The CDR3 DNA follows: TGTGCCAGCAGCCAATTACTCCAATACGAGCAGTACTTC. Residues: CASSQLLQYEQYF.